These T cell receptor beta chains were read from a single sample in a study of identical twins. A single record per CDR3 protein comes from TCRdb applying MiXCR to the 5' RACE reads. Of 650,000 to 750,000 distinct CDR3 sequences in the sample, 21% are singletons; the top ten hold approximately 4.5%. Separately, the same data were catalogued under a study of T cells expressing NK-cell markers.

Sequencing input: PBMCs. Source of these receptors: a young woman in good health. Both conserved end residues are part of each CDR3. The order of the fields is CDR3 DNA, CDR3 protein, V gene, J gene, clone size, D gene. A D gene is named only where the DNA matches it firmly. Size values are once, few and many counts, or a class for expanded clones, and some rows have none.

TGTGCCACCGAAGGACGGGGAGGGACTGAAGCTTTCTTT	CATEGRGGTEAFF	TRBV12-3/TRBV12-4	TRBJ1-1	few	.
TGCAGCGTTGAAGGTGGGAGCACAGATACGCAGTATTTT	CSVEGGSTDTQYF	TRBV29-1	TRBJ2-3	many	.
TGCAGCGTGAGCGAGGGGACTAGCGCCTACAATGAGCAGTTCTTC	CSVSEGTSAYNEQFF	TRBV29-1	TRBJ2-1	.	TRBD2
TGTGCCACCAGTCCCGGACAGGGGTTGCTTGATGAGCAGTTCTTC	CATSPGQGLLDEQFF	TRBV24-1	TRBJ2-1	few	TRBD1
TGTGCCAGCAGCGACAGGGTATTCGGTGAGCAGTTCTTC	CASSDRVFGEQFF	TRBV27	TRBJ2-1	.	TRBD1
TGTGCCAGCTCCCCGCGCGGAGCTTCCTACGAGCAGTACTTC	CASSPRGASYEQYF	TRBV27	TRBJ2-7	.	.
TGTGCCAGCACCTCTGTGAAGGCCAGGGGCTATGGCTACACCTTC	CASTSVKARGYGYTF	TRBV5-6	TRBJ1-2	.	.
TGTGCCAGCAGTTGGGAAGCGGGGTTGCAAAAGACCCAGTACTTC	CASSWEAGLQKTQYF	TRBV6-5	TRBJ2-5	few	TRBD2
TGCAGCGTTGTTCCGGGGGAGATAGAGACCCAGTACTTC	CSVVPGEIETQYF	TRBV29-1	TRBJ2-5	many	.
TGTGCCAGCAGGGCCACCGGAGGGTTGGACATTCAGTACTTC	CASRATGGLDIQYF	TRBV5-6	TRBJ2-4	few	.
TGTGCCAGCAGCCCATTTCCTTGGCAGACCCAAGAGACCCAGTACTTC	CASSPFPWQTQETQYF	TRBV7-2	TRBJ2-5	.	.
TGCGCCAGCAGCTTGGAGGGTCCGGCCAACTATGGCTACACCTTC	CASSLEGPANYGYTF	TRBV5-1	TRBJ1-2	few	.
TGTGCCAGCGGCACCGGACAGGGCTCCGACGAGCAGTACTTC	CASGTGQGSDEQYF	TRBV4-2	TRBJ2-7	few	TRBD1
TGTGCCAGCAGCAAAGGGGCTAGCGGGAGTAGAAAGGATGAGCAGTTCTTC	CASSKGASGSRKDEQFF	TRBV12-3/TRBV12-4	TRBJ2-1	many	TRBD2
TGTGCCAGCAGCTTTCAGGGGGCGGACTATGGCTACACCTTC	CASSFQGADYGYTF	TRBV5-5	TRBJ1-2	many	TRBD1
TGCAGTGCTGGGGGCTACCTGGGGTTCGATGAGCAGTTCTTC	CSAGGYLGFDEQFF	TRBV20-1	TRBJ2-1	few	.
TGTGCCAGCAGCCAAGCCCGGTCCGGAGAGGGCTACGAGCAGTACTTC	CASSQARSGEGYEQYF	TRBV4-2	TRBJ2-7	few	.
TGTGCCAGCAGCCACTCAGGGACCTACAATGAGCAGTTCTTC	CASSHSGTYNEQFF	TRBV3-1	TRBJ2-1	few	.
TGTGCCAGCAGCGTATTGGTGGGGGGGAGCTCCTACAATGAGCAGTTCTTC	CASSVLVGGSSYNEQFF	TRBV9	TRBJ2-1	few	TRBD2
TGCAGTGCTAGGGGACTAGCGGGGGGCCAGTCAGAGCAGTACTTC	CSARGLAGGQSEQYF	TRBV20-1	TRBJ2-7	.	TRBD2
TGTGCCAGCGGCCCCCGGAACTCCTACAATGAGCAGTTCTTC	CASGPRNSYNEQFF	TRBV5-6	TRBJ2-1	.	.
TGCAGTGCTAGGGGGGGCCGGGACTCCTTCAATGAGCAGTTCTTC	CSARGGRDSFNEQFF	TRBV20-1	TRBJ2-1	.	.
TGTGCCAGCAGGGGACAGACCTACGAGCAGTACTTC	CASRGQTYEQYF	TRBV12-3/TRBV12-4	TRBJ2-7	few	TRBD1
TGTGCCAGCAGAATGACTAGCGGAAGCACAGATACGCAGTATTTT	CASRMTSGSTDTQYF	TRBV12-3/TRBV12-4	TRBJ2-3	.	TRBD2
TGCAGTGCTACTAGCGGAACCGATGAGCAGTTCTTC	CSATSGTDEQFF	TRBV20-1	TRBJ2-1	.	TRBD2
TGTGCCAGCAGCCGCGGGGGCTCCGGGGCTTACACCGGGGAGCTGTTTTTT	CASSRGGSGAYTGELFF	TRBV5-5	TRBJ2-2	few	.
TGTGCCAGCAGTCTCGACAGTGGCAATCAGCCCCAGCATTTT	CASSLDSGNQPQHF	TRBV12-3/TRBV12-4	TRBJ1-5	many	.
TGTGCCAGCAGCCCCGACGGGAACTATGCTTACACCTTC	CASSPDGNYAYTF	TRBV7-2	TRBJ1-2	few	.
TGCAGCGTGGAGACAGGGAATGGTGATGGCTACACCTTC	CSVETGNGDGYTF	TRBV29-1	TRBJ1-2	few	TRBD1
TGTGCCAGCAGTGAATCCAGGGTTTTGCATGAGCAGTTCTTC	CASSESRVLHEQFF	TRBV6-1	TRBJ2-1	few	.
TGCAGTGCTAGAGTCGGCCAGGCAGATACGCAGTATTTT	CSARVGQADTQYF	TRBV20-1	TRBJ2-3	few	.
TGCGCCAGCAGCCCCTACTCCGGGACCCTAGAGACCCAGTACTTC	CASSPYSGTLETQYF	TRBV5-1	TRBJ2-5	few	.
TGTGCCAGCAGCTTTTCCCGGGGCCGGGGGACCTACGAGCAGTACTTC	CASSFSRGRGTYEQYF	TRBV5-6	TRBJ2-7	few	.
TGTGCCAGCAGCGTATACGCGGGAGGAGGAGATACGCAGTATTTT	CASSVYAGGGDTQYF	TRBV9	TRBJ2-3	.	TRBD2
TGTGCCAGCAGCGTAGACGGTTCTGGGGCCAACGTCCTGACTTTC	CASSVDGSGANVLTF	TRBV9	TRBJ2-6	few	.
TGTGCCAGCAGACGCCCGGGACAGCACAATGAGCAGTTCTTC	CASRRPGQHNEQFF	TRBV7-9	TRBJ2-1	.	TRBD1
TGTGCCAGCAGCCCTCGGGCAGGGAGTACCGGGGAGCTGTTTTTT	CASSPRAGSTGELFF	TRBV5-8	TRBJ2-2	few	.
TGTGCCAGCAGTTACTCTGGGAAGCTGTTTTTT	CASSYSGKLFF	TRBV6-5	TRBJ2-2	.	.
TGTGCCAGCAGTCGAACAGGGAGAGGGACTGAAGCTTTCTTT	CASSRTGRGTEAFF	TRBV12-3/TRBV12-4	TRBJ1-1	few	.
TGCGCCAGCAGCCAAGCCGGGACTAGCGGAGAGACCCAGTACTTC	CASSQAGTSGETQYF	TRBV4-3	TRBJ2-5	.	TRBD2
TGTGCCAGCAGCCCCAGGTCGGACCTCGGAGCTTTCTTT	CASSPRSDLGAFF	TRBV7-9	TRBJ1-1	few	.
TGCAGTGCTCTCGGGCCCGAAAACACCGGGGAGCTGTTTTTT	CSALGPENTGELFF	TRBV20-1	TRBJ2-2	.	.
TGTGCCAGCAGCCTGCGAGGGGTCAAACAAGAGACCCAGTACTTC	CASSLRGVKQETQYF	TRBV12-3/TRBV12-4	TRBJ2-5	few	.
TGTGCCAGCAGTTACTCGGATAGAACAGTTGGGACCCAGTACTTC	CASSYSDRTVGTQYF	TRBV6-5	TRBJ2-5	.	.
TGTGCCAGCAAGGGGCAGCCCCAGCATTTT	CASKGQPQHF	TRBV6-5	TRBJ1-5	few	.
TGTGCCAGCACCGGGACAGGGGGCCGGCAGTACTTC	CASTGTGGRQYF	TRBV2	TRBJ2-7	.	TRBD1
TGTGCCAGTAGTCCGTGGACAGGGATGTTTCCTATGAACACTGAAGCTTTCTTT	CASSPWTGMFPMNTEAFF	TRBV19	TRBJ1-1	few	TRBD1
TGCAGTGCTCGGACAGGGGTTTTGTACGAGCAGTACTTC	CSARTGVLYEQYF	TRBV20-1	TRBJ2-7	.	TRBD1
TGTGCCAGCAGTTTCACTCGACAAGAGACCCAGTACTTC	CASSFTRQETQYF	TRBV27	TRBJ2-5	.	.
TGTGCCAGCAGCGTAGCGGCAGGGGTTAATGAAAAACTGTTTTTT	CASSVAAGVNEKLFF	TRBV9	TRBJ1-4	few	.
TGCGCCAGCAGCCAAGATCTAAGCGGGAGGGGCAGGGATACGCAGTATTTT	CASSQDLSGRGRDTQYF	TRBV4-3	TRBJ2-3	.	TRBD2
TGTGCCAGCAGCCTTTTAGCGGGAGAGGATGATACGCAGTATTTT	CASSLLAGEDDTQYF	TRBV14	TRBJ2-3	few	TRBD2
TGCAGCGTTGGGAAGCATGGCTACACCTTC	CSVGKHGYTF	TRBV29-1	TRBJ1-2	.	.
TGTGCCAGCAGTTACTCGGGCCGGTCTCTTAATGAAAAACTGTTTTTT	CASSYSGRSLNEKLFF	TRBV6-5	TRBJ1-4	.	.
TGTGCCAGCAGCCCCGCCGGGACCAAACCCTACGAGCAGTACTTC	CASSPAGTKPYEQYF	TRBV7-2	TRBJ2-7	few	.
TGTGCCAGCAGCGTAGCCCATACGGGAGGCCAAGAGACCCAGTACTTC	CASSVAHTGGQETQYF	TRBV9	TRBJ2-5	few	TRBD2
TGTGCCAGCAGCCAAGATAGTGGAACAGGAAATGAAAAACTGTTTTTT	CASSQDSGTGNEKLFF	TRBV4-2	TRBJ1-4	many	.
TGCAGTGCCCCGGTTGATTCCAATGAGCAGTTCTTC	CSAPVDSNEQFF	TRBV20-1	TRBJ2-1	many	.
TGTGCCAGCAGTTTCCAAAGCAGGGGGAAGAACACTGAAGCTTTCTTT	CASSFQSRGKNTEAFF	TRBV6-5	TRBJ1-1	once	TRBD1